In this sample, the clone carrying this TCR beta chain turned up many times. Its antigen is unknown. This CDR3 spans 15 amino acids. Trimming took off 0 bases at V and 1 base at J, with 7 bases between the two ends. CDR1 is SGHRS, CDR2 YFSETQ, per germline. Subjects with ophthalmopathy showed a Clinical Activity Score no lower than 3, a NOSPECS grade no lower than 4, and a duration shorter than 3 months. Each diagnosis drew on symptoms, thyroxine, TRAb, thyroid ultrasound and orbital computed tomography findings. The data stem from a study of T cells in Graves' hyperthyroidism and ophthalmopathy. Study-wide findings and caveats: From stable hyperthyroidism, ophthalmopathy was separated by a 13 V-J model. Most expanded thyroid clonotypes above 0.001 also appeared in blood.

There were TCR beta CDR3 regions amplified from RNA transcripts. The study used the HTBI primer set for a first-round RT-PCR of the TCR CDR3. TCRdb re-derived calls from the multiplex PCR reads in MiXCR, one entry per CDR3 protein. The data show some 650,000 distinct CDR3 sequences, about a sixth seen once. The TCR originated in a woman aged 40 to 49 with Graves' ophthalmopathy. Sequencing used blood. The chain uses TRBV5-1 and TRBJ2-2; possibly TRBD2 for D (5 bases). The CDR3, as DNA: TGCGCCAGCAGCTTGGCAGCGGTGAACACCGGGGAGCTGTTTTTT. Translating it yields CASSLAAVNTGELFF.